The table lists the clone carrying this T cell receptor beta chain with many counts. Its antigen is unidentified. Researchers took RNA transcripts and amplified the TCR beta CDR3 regions from them. Primed by the HTBI set, a first-round RT-PCR was run on the TCR CDR3. From the multiplex PCR reads, TCRdb called clonotypes with MiXCR, one entry per CDR3 protein. The sample holds about 500,000 distinct CDR3 sequences, roughly 15% seen once. This sample is part of a study of T cells in Graves' hyperthyroidism and ophthalmopathy. Study-wide results and caveats: Ophthalmopathy was model-predicted a median around seven months pre-onset. Stable hyperthyroidism was told apart from ophthalmopathy by a model built on 13 V-J features.

Germline V gene data show CDR1 as MDHEN and CDR2 as SYDVKM. This CDR3 contains 17 residues. Trimming took off 5 bases at V and 0 bases at J, with 17 bases between the two ends. The receptor comes from a woman in her 30s with Graves' ophthalmopathy. This sequence joins TRBV28 and TRBJ2-1, with D perhaps matching TRBD2 (6 bases). The source material was blood. The CDR3 DNA reads as TGTGCCAGCAGTGGCCGATGGACTACTAACTCCTACAATGAGCAGTTCTTC. Translating gives CASSGRWTTNSYNEQFF.